These 10 T cell receptor beta chains originate from one sample sequenced in a study of CD8+ T cells in alopecia areata. cDNA prepared by RNA extraction and subsequent reverse transcription served as the template for sequencing. The repertoire was sequenced with immunoSEQ multiplex PCR; TCRdb's copy has only in-frame clones and lacks some. The sample holds 150,000 to 200,000 clones, 67% seen once. The sequences come from CD8+ T cells sorted from blood, collected at week 0. The receptors were sampled from a human donor with alopecia areata.

V and J are TRBV5-4 and TRBJ2-5; D possibly corresponds to TRBD1 (5 bases). Trimming stripped 0 bases from V and 5 bases from J, with 14 bases between. Looked up from germline, CDR1 is SGHNT and CDR2 is YYREEE (reference sequence). The CDR3 contains 15 residues. Written as DNA, the CDR3 is TGTGCCAGCAGCTTGGCACCGATGGCAGGGGAGACCCAGTACTTC. It yields the protein CASSLAPMAGETQYF.

The chain joins TRBV30 to TRBJ2-3, with 8 bases lining up with TRBD2. The CDR3 runs to 15 residues. Germline trimming cut 5 bases from V and 1 base from J; bases unmatched to any gene: 8. Germline V gene sequence: CDR1 GTSNPN, CDR2 SVGIG (reference sequence). In nucleotides, the CDR3 is TGTGCCTGGGCCCCGGGTAGCGGGGGCACAGATACGCAGTATTTT. Its protein is CAWAPGSGGTDTQYF.

J is TRBJ1-5 and V is TRBV29-1, with a possible D match to TRBD1 (5 bases). Deletions cut 4 bases from V and 5 bases from J, with 12 bases between. This CDR3 is built from 13 residues. The V gene's germline CDR1 is SQVTM and CDR2 ANQGSEA. The CDR3 sequence: CSVGDGYHQPQHF. CDR3 nucleotide sequence: TGCAGCGTTGGGGACGGATATCATCAGCCCCAGCATTTT.

This rearrangement joins TRBV5-1 to TRBJ1-2, with unresolved D. The germline V gene has CDR1 SGHRS and CDR2 YFSETQ. The CDR3 length is 15 residues. V lost 4 bases and J lost 0, with 13 bases in between. The CDR3 here is CASSPGRGANYGYTF. The CDR3 nucleotides are TGCGCCAGCAGCCCTGGTCGGGGAGCTAACTATGGCTACACCTTC.

V and J are TRBV4-1 and TRBJ2-7, with TRBD2 matching over 8 bases. Germline V gene data show CDR1 as MGHRA and CDR2 as YSYEKL. The trim removed 0 bases at V and 0 bases at J, leaving 4 bases unmatched. This CDR3 spans 16 amino acids. CDR3 sequence (DNA): TGCGCCAGCAGCCAAGATCGTAGCGGGACCTCCTACGAGCAGTACTTC. Amino acid sequence: CASSQDRSGTSYEQYF.

This clone showed up just a few times. The rearrangement uses TRBV2 and TRBJ1-1, with D unclear. CDR1 SNHLY and CDR2 FYNNEI come from the germline V gene. The V end lost 6 bases, the J end lost 0 bases, and 8 bases lay between the germline ends. The CDR3 is made up of 13 amino acids. Here the CDR3 DNA reads TGTGCCAGCAGCGATACTATGAACACTGAAGCTTTCTTT. Its protein is CASSDTMNTEAFF.

This sequence joins TRBV7-2 and TRBJ1-1; TRBD1 matches at 7 bases. The CDR3 runs 16 residues. J gave up 0 bases and V 5 bases, and 9 bases lay outside the gene matches. Germline values: CDR1 SGHTA, CDR2 FQGNSA. Written as DNA, the CDR3 is TGTGCCAGCAGCCCCAGGACAGGCGGTATGAACACTGAAGCTTTCTTT. This sequence encodes CASSPRTGGMNTEAFF.

The J gene is TRBJ1-6, the V gene TRBV13, with 7 positions matching TRBD1. The CDR3 runs to 14 residues. Germline CDR1 PRHDT, CDR2 FYEKMQ (reference sequence). V lost 5 bases to trimming and J lost 9 bases; unmatched junction nucleotides: 7. CDR3 DNA sequence: TGTGCCAGCAGCCCGGGACAGCTGGGTTCACCCCTCCACTTT. It specifies CASSPGQLGSPLHF.

This rearrangement joins TRBV5-6 to TRBJ2-3; D is undetermined. Trimming removed 3 bases from V and 4 bases from J, with 6 bases in between. CDR3 length: 12 residues. Germline V gene lookup returns CDR1 SGHDT and CDR2 YYEEEE. CDR3 amino acids: CASSSPPDTQYF. For the CDR3, the DNA is TGTGCCAGCAGCTCACCCCCAGATACGCAGTATTTT.

The chain links TRBV5-6 to TRBJ2-1; D is ambiguous. CDR3 length equals 15 residues. CDR1 is SGHDT, CDR2 YYEEEE, per germline. V was shortened by 2 bases and J by 3 bases, with 12 bases between the two germline ends. The CDR3 here is CASSFFQVLYNEQFF. The CDR3, as DNA: TGTGCCAGCAGCTTTTTTCAGGTTCTCTACAATGAGCAGTTCTTC.